Listed below are T cell receptor beta chains from one sample, sequenced in a study of blood T cell repertoires in COVID-19. Measured with immunoSEQ multiplex PCR; TCRdb has only the in-frame clones, and not every one. The sample shows roughly 190,000 clones, 88% of them seen only once. The sequenced sample was peripheral blood. Receptor source: a man aged 25 to 45 with acute or convalescent COVID-19. The CDR3 runs from the conserved cysteine through the conserved F or W. Fields, in order: J gene, V gene, clone size, D gene, CDR3 DNA, CDR3 protein. A D gene is named only where the DNA matches it firmly. Rows may omit the clone size; those that give it use once, few, many or a size class.

TRBJ2-1,TRBV10-1,.,.,TGCGCCAGCAGTGAGTCAGTGGGCGGGGGCTCCCGGCAGTTCTTC,CASSESVGGGSRQFF
TRBJ1-1,TRBV20-1,few,TRBD1,TGCAGTGCTAGTCGGGACAGATTAAGTCCTGAAGCTTTCTTT,CSASRDRLSPEAFF
TRBJ1-1,TRBV28,few,.,TGTGCCAGCAGCGAAAATTTTGTCAGGGACACTGAAGCTTTCTTT,CASSENFVRDTEAFF
TRBJ1-5,TRBV6-1,.,.,TGTGCCAGCAGTGAGGGCAGACCCTATCAGCCCCAGCATTTT,CASSEGRPYQPQHF
TRBJ2-7,TRBV19,.,TRBD2,TGTGCCAGTAGTCCGCACGGGAGGGGGACTAGCGGGACCGGCTACGAGCAGTACTTC,CASSPHGRGTSGTGYEQYF
TRBJ1-1,TRBV5-1,.,.,TGCGCCAGCAGCTCCTCTAAGGGGGTCACTGAAGCTTTCTTT,CASSSSKGVTEAFF
TRBJ1-2,TRBV5-1,.,.,TGCGCCAGCAGCTTGAGCACCTCGGACTATGGCTACACCTTC,CASSLSTSDYGYTF
TRBJ1-1,TRBV6-1,.,.,TGTGCCAGCAGTTATCGTCGGGGGGACACTGAAGCTTTCTTT,CASSYRRGDTEAFF
TRBJ1-4,TRBV3-1/TRBV3-2,few,TRBD1,TGTGCCAGCAGTGGTAGGGACAGGGCGGATGAAAAACTGTTTTTT,CASSGRDRADEKLFF
TRBJ2-7,TRBV19,.,TRBD1,TGTGCCAGTACAACCGGGACAGGGTCCTACGAGCAGTACTTC,CASTTGTGSYEQYF
TRBJ1-6,TRBV30,few,TRBD1,TGTGCCTGGAGTCGGGACAGTTATTCACCCCTCCACTTT,CAWSRDSYSPLHF
TRBJ2-5,TRBV3-1/TRBV3-2,few,TRBD2,TGTGCCAGCAGCCAAGAACGCAAACGACTAGCGGGAGGGTGGGAGACCCAGTACTTC,CASSQERKRLAGGWETQYF
TRBJ1-5,TRBV28,.,TRBD1,TGTGCCAGCAGTCCCCACTCGGGACAGCTCAATCAGCCCCAGCATTTT,CASSPHSGQLNQPQHF
TRBJ2-2,TRBV19,.,TRBD2,TGTGCCAGTAGATCGGCGAGCGGGAGTGGAGGGGAGCTGTTTTTT,CASRSASGSGGELFF
TRBJ2-2,TRBV24-1,.,.,TGTGCCACCAGTGATCTCACCGGGGAGCTGTTTTTT,CATSDLTGELFF
TRBJ1-1,TRBV28,.,TRBD1,TGTGCCAGCAGGGTCACAGGGGTCAACACTGAAGCTTTCTTT,CASRVTGVNTEAFF
TRBJ2-2,TRBV18,.,.,TGTGCCAGCTCACCAGTCGCGGGGAACACCGGGGAGCTGTTTTTT,CASSPVAGNTGELFF
TRBJ1-2,TRBV19,.,.,TGTGCCAGTAGTATGGGTCTCGGACAACCCTTCGGCTCATTC,CASSMGLGQPFGSF
TRBJ2-3,TRBV7-3,.,.,TGTGCCAGCAGTCCTCGGACTGGCACAGATACGCAGTATTTT,CASSPRTGTDTQYF
TRBJ1-2,TRBV7-9,once,.,TGTGCCAGCATCTACGGCACTTCTTCAGGGGGCTACACCTTC,CASIYGTSSGGYTF
TRBJ2-3,TRBV3-1/TRBV3-2,.,TRBD2,TGTGCCAGCAGCCGAAAGACTAGCGGCACAGATACGCAGTATTTT,CASSRKTSGTDTQYF
TRBJ2-2,TRBV4-1,few,TRBD2,TGCGCCAGCAGCCAAGTCTTACTAGCGGGGTCGAACACCGGGGAGCTGTTTTTT,CASSQVLLAGSNTGELFF
TRBJ2-3,TRBV11-2,.,.,TGTGCCAGCAGCTTAGGTACTAGCACAGATACGCAGTATTTT,CASSLGTSTDTQYF
TRBJ2-2,TRBV5-1,.,.,TGCGCCAGCAGCTTCCTACAGGGCACCGGGGAGCTGTTTTTT,CASSFLQGTGELFF
TRBJ2-7,TRBV18,.,TRBD2,TGTGCCAGCTCGATGGCGGGGGGGCCATACGAGCAGTACTTC,CASSMAGGPYEQYF
TRBJ2-5,TRBV7-9,.,.,TGTGCCAGCAGCTTAGCGGTGACACAAGAGACCCAGTACTTC,CASSLAVTQETQYF
TRBJ1-2,TRBV28,.,TRBD1,TGTGCCAGCAGACTCGCCGGGCGGGACAGCTATGGCTACACCTTC,CASRLAGRDSYGYTF
TRBJ1-5,TRBV5-8,.,.,TGTGCCAGCAGCTTGGAAGTAGGGGGAAGCAATCAGCCCCAGCATTTT,CASSLEVGGSNQPQHF
TRBJ1-2,TRBV19,once,.,TGTGCCAGTAGTATCTCTGAGTTCTATGGCTACACCTTC,CASSISEFYGYTF
TRBJ2-7,TRBV9,.,TRBD1,TGTGCCAGCAGCGTGGCCGGGACAGGGGGGTACGAGCAGTACTTC,CASSVAGTGGYEQYF
TRBJ2-2,TRBV2,.,TRBD1,TGTGCCAGCAATGAAGGACAGGGAGGTTCTGGGGAGCTGTTTTTT,CASNEGQGGSGELFF